This T cell receptor beta chain was profiled in a study of PD-L1 blockade in urothelial cancer. Study-wide context: Bladder-origin urothelial cancer in males covered twenty-five of 29 patients. Blood drawn 3 weeks (second dose) and 6 weeks after treatment start was analyzed.

Findings and caveats of the study: Tumor-associated TCR clones expanded more in blood at 3 weeks in patients with durable benefit.

Assay used: immunoSEQ multiplex PCR; TCRdb lists only in-frame clones, some missing. The table records 85,000 to 130,000 clones, 91% of them present only once. As regards this clone: What it recognizes is unknown.

The CDR3 contains 16 residues. The V end lost 2 bases, the J end lost 6 bases, and 20 bases lay between the germline ends. CDR1 is SGHRS, CDR2 YFSETQ, per germline. The cohort comprised individuals with locally advanced or metastatic urothelial carcinoma. The chain carries TRBV5-1 and TRBJ1-1; D possibly corresponds to TRBD1 (5 bases). The TCR comes from a woman aged 80 or over with urothelial cancer. The source material was PBMCs, sampled around atezolizumab (anti-PD-L1) treatment. The CDR3 region is CASSFSGTKFGAEAFF. In DNA form, the CDR3 reads TGCGCCAGCAGCTTTTCCGGGACTAAGTTCGGGGCTGAAGCTTTCTTT.